This is a list of T cell receptor beta chains from one sample in a study of blood T cell repertoires in COVID-19. Data came from immunoSEQ multiplex PCR; TCRdb stores just in-frame clones and leaves some out. The sample comprises 250,000 to 350,000 clones, 65% to 85% of which are singletons, and about 1.6% rests with the top ten. Input material: peripheral blood. These receptor sequences come from a human donor with COVID-19, enrolled during active disease. The donor label of this sample is uncertain. Both conserved end residues are part of each CDR3. The order of the fields is J gene, V gene, D gene, clone size, CDR3 DNA, CDR3 protein. D genes are given only for firm matches. Clone size, where shown, is once, few, many, or a class for clones that have expanded.

TRBJ2-1 TRBV19 TRBD2 . TGTGCCAGTACCGGGACTAGCGGACCCAATGAGCAGTTCTTC CASTGTSGPNEQFF
TRBJ2-7 TRBV7-2 . . TGTGCCAGCAGCTTCAGTTCGTCTCCGGGCTACGAGCAGTACTTC CASSFSSSPGYEQYF
TRBJ2-2 TRBV19 . once TGTGCCAGTAGAGGGGGCGGGGATTGGGGCACCGGGGAGCTGTTTTTT CASRGGGDWGTGELFF
TRBJ1-6 TRBV11-2 TRBD1 . TGTGCCAGCAGCCGAACGGGACAGACCTATAATTCACCCCTCCACTTT CASSRTGQTYNSPLHF
TRBJ2-3 TRBV6-1 TRBD2 . TGTGCCAGCAGCCGACTAGCGGGGGGTACAGATACGCAGTATTTT CASSRLAGGTDTQYF
TRBJ1-6 TRBV5-5 TRBD1 . TGTGCCAGCAGCCTACAGATAACAGGGGTGGGTTCACCCCTCCACTTT CASSLQITGVGSPLHF
TRBJ2-3 TRBV3-1/TRBV3-2 . . TGTGCCAGCAGCCAATCGTCAGATACGCAGTATTTT CASSQSSDTQYF
TRBJ2-1 TRBV7-2 TRBD1 few TGTGCCAGCAGCTTAGGACAGGGGGAGGATGAGCAGTTCTTC CASSLGQGEDEQFF
TRBJ2-3 TRBV19 TRBD2 . TGTGCCAGTACGGCGGGAGACAGCACAGATACGCAGTATTTT CASTAGDSTDTQYF
TRBJ1-1 TRBV6-5 . few TGTGCCAGCAGGCCTGGGGCCACCCAGGGAGAAGCTTTCTTT CASRPGATQGEAFF
TRBJ2-1 TRBV9 TRBD2 . TGTGCCAGCAGCGTAGACGGGGGGGAGCAGTTCTTC CASSVDGGEQFF
TRBJ2-7 TRBV28 . . TGTGCCAGCAGTTTTGAAACAGGGACCTCTGCTTTC CASSFETGTSAF
TRBJ1-1 TRBV28 . . TGTGCCAGCAGTTCAAACACTGAAGCTTTCTTT CASSSNTEAFF
TRBJ2-5 TRBV11-2 . . TGTGCCAGTGACAACCCCCCCGGTGAGACCCAGTACTTC CASDNPPGETQYF
TRBJ2-1 TRBV7-9 TRBD2 . TGTGCCAGCAGCCCAAGGACTAGCGGGGCTGACAATGAGCAGTTCTTC CASSPRTSGADNEQFF
TRBJ2-1 TRBV7-8 TRBD2 few TGTGCCAGCAGCTCTCGCTATAGCGGGAGGGCCTCTGAGCAGTTCTTC CASSSRYSGRASEQFF
TRBJ1-1 TRBV5-4 TRBD1 . TGTGCCAGCAGCTTGGTGATGGGACAGGGGGCAGCTTTCTTT CASSLVMGQGAAFF
TRBJ1-1 TRBV7-2 TRBD1 . TGTGCCAGCAGCTGGGACAGGGGGGTGGAAACTGAAGCTTTCTTT CASSWDRGVETEAFF
TRBJ1-2 TRBV12-3/TRBV12-4 . . TGTGCCAGCAGTTACACAGGGTACGGCTACACCTTC CASSYTGYGYTF
TRBJ2-3 TRBV28 . . TGTGCCAGCAGTTTACGGGCAGATACGCAGTATTTT CASSLRADTQYF
TRBJ1-6 TRBV27 TRBD1 . TGTGCCAGCAGCGCGACAGGGTGGAATTCACCCCTCCACTTT CASSATGWNSPLHF
TRBJ2-7 TRBV6-2/TRBV6-3 . . TGTGCCAGCAGTTACTCGAGCTCGGACAGTCCCTCCTACGAGCAGTACTTC CASSYSSSDSPSYEQYF
TRBJ1-4 TRBV11-2 TRBD1 . TGTGCCAGCAGCTCGACAGGGTGGTCAACTAATGAAAAACTGTTTTTT CASSSTGWSTNEKLFF
TRBJ1-5 TRBV19 TRBD1 . TGTGCCAGTAGTACCGATCGGACAGGGAGGGAGCCCCAGCATTTT CASSTDRTGREPQHF
TRBJ1-6 TRBV5-1 . . TGCGCCAGCAGCTTACGACAGAATAATTCACCCCTCCACTTT CASSLRQNNSPLHF
TRBJ1-6 TRBV2 TRBD1 . TGTGCCAGCAGGGCCCGGGACAGCGGTAATTCACCCCTCCACTTT CASRARDSGNSPLHF
TRBJ2-7 TRBV30 TRBD2 . TGTGCCTGGAGAACTAGCGGGAGCACCTACGAGCAGTACTTC CAWRTSGSTYEQYF
TRBJ2-5 TRBV9 TRBD2 . TGTGCCAGCAGCTCTCCCAGTGCTAGCGGGAGGGTTCGGGAGACCCAGTACTTC CASSSPSASGRVRETQYF
TRBJ2-5 TRBV2 . . TGTGCCAGCAGTGAAGAGAGACAAGAGACCCAGTACTTC CASSEERQETQYF
TRBJ1-2 TRBV30 . . TGTGCCTGGAGTGTACTAACTGGCTACACCTTC CAWSVLTGYTF
TRBJ1-4 TRBV18 TRBD1 . TGTGCCAGCTCACAAAACAGGGGTCCTAATGAAAAACTGTTTTTT CASSQNRGPNEKLFF
TRBJ2-7 TRBV14 . . TGTGCCAGCAGCGGAGGAGCTTCGTACGAGCAGTACTTC CASSGGASYEQYF
TRBJ2-2 TRBV11-2 . few TGTGCCAGCAGCTTAGAACTAAACACCGGGGAGCTGTTTTTT CASSLELNTGELFF
TRBJ2-2 TRBV5-6 . . TGTGCCAGCAGCTTGGGGCTTACCGGGGAGCTGTTTTTT CASSLGLTGELFF
TRBJ2-7 TRBV19 TRBD2 . TGTGCCAGTGGTTCGGAAATAGCGGGAGGGCCCCAGTACTTC CASGSEIAGGPQYF
TRBJ2-7 TRBV28 TRBD2 . TGTGCCAGCAGTTTATATCACGGGGGGGCCATGGAGCAGTACTTC CASSLYHGGAMEQYF
TRBJ2-7 TRBV6-5 . . TGTGCCAGCCGCCGGGACGAGCAGTACTTC CASRRDEQYF
TRBJ2-6 TRBV6-4 . . TGTGCCAGCAGTGCCTCTGCGGGGGCCCTAAGCTCTGGGGCCAACGTCCTGACTTTC CASSASAGALSSGANVLTF
TRBJ1-6 TRBV18 . . TGTGCCAGCTCACCCGCCGGGTCCGGGTCACCCCTCCACTTT CASSPAGSGSPLHF
TRBJ2-3 TRBV4-1 . . TGCGCCAGCAGCCAAGAACAGAGCACAGATACGCAGTATTTT CASSQEQSTDTQYF
TRBJ2-2 TRBV10-2 TRBD1 once TGCGCCAGCAGTGAGTCGAGGGACAGGGGGACCGGGGAGCTGTTTTTT CASSESRDRGTGELFF
TRBJ1-6 TRBV5-4 . . TGTGCCAGCAGCTTGGAGCCTATATTGGATTCACCCCTCCACTTT CASSLEPILDSPLHF
TRBJ2-7 TRBV18 . once TGTGCCAGCTCAGGGAAGAGGGCTGAACTCACCTACGAGCAGTACTTC CASSGKRAELTYEQYF
TRBJ2-1 TRBV7-2 TRBD2 . TGTGCCAGCAGCTTTAGCGGGAGGGCCCATGAGCAGTTCTTC CASSFSGRAHEQFF
TRBJ1-2 TRBV29-1 . . TGCAGCGTTGCGAGCTATGGCTACACCTTC CSVASYGYTF
TRBJ2-7 TRBV5-1 . . TGCGCCAGCAGCTTGGAGGCTGGAAGCGGGCTGGGGTCCTACGAGCAGTACTTC CASSLEAGSGLGSYEQYF
TRBJ1-2 TRBV6-1 . . TGTGCCAGCAGTGAATGGGGAAGGGGCGCGGGAGGCTACACCTTC CASSEWGRGAGGYTF
TRBJ1-2 TRBV11-2 . . TGTGCCAGCAGCATCGGACGGGAGATGGGAGGCTACACCTTC CASSIGREMGGYTF
TRBJ2-1 TRBV18 TRBD2 . TGTGCCAGCTCTCCCGGACTAGCGGGAGGGCGGTACAATGAGCAGTTCTTC CASSPGLAGGRYNEQFF
TRBJ2-3 TRBV28 . . TGTGCCAGCAGTTTAAATGGACTAAGTACAGATACGCAGTATTTT CASSLNGLSTDTQYF
TRBJ2-3 TRBV4-2 TRBD2 . TGTGCCAGCAGTAAAACTAGCGGGAGGGCCGGTTTCACAGATACGCAGTATTTT CASSKTSGRAGFTDTQYF
TRBJ2-7 TRBV21-1 . . TGTGCCAGCAGCAAAGGAGAGCACAGGACCTACGAGCAGTACTTC CASSKGEHRTYEQYF
TRBJ2-7 TRBV11-2 TRBD2 . TGTGCCAGCAGCTTAGAGGTACTAGCGGGAGTATACGAGCAGTACTTC CASSLEVLAGVYEQYF
TRBJ2-5 TRBV5-1 . . TGCGCCAGCAGCCCTGAGCTACAGGGCCAAGAGACCCAGTACTTC CASSPELQGQETQYF
TRBJ2-1 TRBV19 TRBD2 . TGTGCCAGTAGTATAGTGACTAGCGGAGCCAATGAGCAGTTCTTC CASSIVTSGANEQFF
TRBJ2-4 TRBV11-3 TRBD1 . TGTGCCAGCAGCTCGGGACAGAAAAACATTCAGTACTTC CASSSGQKNIQYF
TRBJ1-5 TRBV28 TRBD1 . TGTGCCAGCAGCGAACAGGGGGAGGATCAGCCCCAGCATTTT CASSEQGEDQPQHF